Only one count was recorded for the clone carrying this T cell receptor beta chain. This specimen comes from a study of blood T cell repertoires in COVID-19. CDR1 is LNHDA and CDR2 is SQIVND in the germline V gene (reference sequence). V lost 7 bases and J lost 1; bases outside the gene matches: 4. CDR3 length: 15 amino acids. Sequencing used immunoSEQ multiplex PCR; TCRdb keeps in-frame clones, though not all of them. The sample shows roughly 250,000 clones, approximately 86% of them seen only once. Sequenced input: PBMCs or T cells enriched from blood (not recorded which). The chain employs TRBV19 and TRBJ2-3; 11 nucleotides line up with TRBD2. This clonotype originated in a woman between 45 and 65 years old who had recovered from COVID-19. This CDR3 reads CASTPLAGGTDTQYF. In DNA, the CDR3 is TGTGCCAGTACCCCACTAGCGGGAGGCACAGATACGCAGTATTTT.